These T cell receptor beta chains were read from a single sample in a study of identical twins' blood T cells. TCRdb itself ran the 5' RACE reads through MiXCR, one entry per CDR3 protein. The data hold 300,000 to 400,000 distinct CDR3 sequences, with roughly 31% observed a single time. The sequencing input was PBMCs. These receptors were obtained from a woman aged 18-49 years in good health. CDR3s include the opening cysteine and the closing phenylalanine or tryptophan. D genes are given only for firm matches. A clone size is listed for some rows: how often the clone was seen (once, few, many), or a class if it is expanded.

cdr3_length,j_call,d_call,clone_size,v_call,cdr3_nt,cdr3_aa
15,TRBJ1-3,-,few,TRBV12-3/TRBV12-4,TGTGCCAGCAGGGGGAACAGGGCTTCTGGAAACACCATATATTTT,CASRGNRASGNTIYF
14,TRBJ2-1,TRBD2,-,TRBV13,TGTGCCAGCCTTACGGGAGGGGTAGACAATGAGCAGTTCTTC,CASLTGGVDNEQFF
17,TRBJ2-3,-,-,TRBV6-5,TGTGCCAGCAGTTACTCTCAGGGGTCGGCTAGCACAGATACGCAGTATTTT,CASSYSQGSASTDTQYF
15,TRBJ2-2,-,few,TRBV4-1,TGCGCCAGCAGCCAACCCCCTGATAACACCGGGGAGCTGTTTTTT,CASSQPPDNTGELFF
10,TRBJ1-2,-,few,TRBV29-1,TGCAGCGCTGCCCTAGATGGCTACACCTTC,CSAALDGYTF
16,TRBJ1-5,-,-,TRBV19,TGTGCCAGTAGTATCCCCGACACTTGGCTTAATCAGCCCCAGCATTTT,CASSIPDTWLNQPQHF
13,TRBJ2-2,-,-,TRBV29-1,TGCAGCGTTGGGCGGAGACACACCGGGGAGCTGTTTTTT,CSVGRRHTGELFF
14,TRBJ2-2,-,-,TRBV30,TGTGCCTGGAGGGACACTTCGAACACCGGGGAGCTGTTTTTT,CAWRDTSNTGELFF
14,TRBJ1-2,-,-,TRBV7-2,TGTGCCAGCAGTGTAATGACAGCGAGGTTTGGCTACACCTTC,CASSVMTARFGYTF
13,TRBJ1-1,-,few,TRBV29-1,TGCAGCGTTGAGAGGCAGCCGAACACTGAAGCTTTCTTT,CSVERQPNTEAFF
14,TRBJ1-2,-,-,TRBV9,TGTGCCAGCAGCGACGCAGGGGAGGGCTATGGCTACACCTTC,CASSDAGEGYGYTF
15,TRBJ1-2,-,many,TRBV9,TGTGCCAGCAGCGTATTCCGGGATAATAACTATGGCTACACCTTC,CASSVFRDNNYGYTF
12,TRBJ1-1,-,-,TRBV7-9,TGTGCCAGCACCCAGGCGGACACTGAAGCTTTCTTT,CASTQADTEAFF
15,TRBJ2-5,TRBD2,few,TRBV18,TGTGCCAGCTCACCGACTGGACTAGCAGTTGAGACCCAGTACTTC,CASSPTGLAVETQYF
15,TRBJ1-1,TRBD1,-,TRBV27,TGTGCCAGCAGTCCGAGGACAGGGGAATCCACTGAAGCTTTCTTT,CASSPRTGESTEAFF
16,TRBJ2-7,-,-,TRBV12-3/TRBV12-4,TGTGCCAGCAGTTTATTGGCCAGGGTGATTTCCCACGAGCAGTACTTC,CASSLLARVISHEQYF
15,TRBJ2-7,TRBD2,few,TRBV18,TGTGCCAGCTCACCAGTTCTAGCGGGAGCTCACGAGCAGTACTTC,CASSPVLAGAHEQYF
14,TRBJ2-3,-,few,TRBV9,TGTGCCAGCAGCGTAGCGGGAGCAACAGATACGCAGTATTTT,CASSVAGATDTQYF
14,TRBJ1-1,-,-,TRBV11-1,TGTGCCAGCTGTAAAGAGGGTCGGTACACTGAAGCTTTCTTT,CASCKEGRYTEAFF
16,TRBJ2-1,-,-,TRBV5-1,TGCGCCAGCAGCTTGATACCCGGGGCCTCCTACAATGAGCAGTTCTTC,CASSLIPGASYNEQFF
14,TRBJ2-5,TRBD1,-,TRBV9,TGTGCCAGCAGCTCCGGACAGGGTGGTGAGACCCAGTACTTC,CASSSGQGGETQYF
16,TRBJ2-3,-,-,TRBV5-1,TGCGCCAGCAGCTTGGGTGATTTTTCATGGCCAGATACGCAGTATTTT,CASSLGDFSWPDTQYF
14,TRBJ1-1,TRBD1,many,TRBV29-1,TGCAGCGTTCCCAAAGTGGACAGGGGCACTGAAGCTTTCTTT,CSVPKVDRGTEAFF
12,TRBJ1-1,TRBD1,-,TRBV2,TGTGCCGGACTCAGGGGGGAAACTGAAGCTTTCTTT,CAGLRGETEAFF
14,TRBJ1-3,-,-,TRBV20-1,TGCAGTGCTAGTTTCCGGGGCTCTGGAAACACCATATATTTT,CSASFRGSGNTIYF
11,TRBJ2-2,-,-,TRBV20-1,TGCAGTGCTCCGAGAACCGGGGAGCTGTTTTTT,CSAPRTGELFF
17,TRBJ1-5,-,-,TRBV10-3,TGTTCCATCAGTGAGTCACAAGCATCTCATAGCAATCAGCCCCAGCATTTT,CSISESQASHSNQPQHF
14,TRBJ1-1,-,few,TRBV5-8,TGTGCCAGCAGCTTGTTGCGGGGTCACACTGAAGCTTTCTTT,CASSLLRGHTEAFF
15,TRBJ2-2,-,-,TRBV19,TGTGCCAGTAGTATCTATTTGGCAGCGGCAGGGGAGCTGTTTTTT,CASSIYLAAAGELFF
15,TRBJ2-1,-,many,TRBV6-1,TGTGCCAGCAGTGCCCTCCAGATCCCATACAATGAGCAGTTCTTC,CASSALQIPYNEQFF
15,TRBJ1-1,TRBD1,-,TRBV6-1,TGTGCCAGCAGTAGGGACAGGGGGTACCTCGCTGAAGCTTTCTTT,CASSRDRGYLAEAFF
15,TRBJ2-1,-,-,TRBV28,TGTGCCAGCAGTTTGCGACCGGGGGGCGACAATGAGCAGTTCTTC,CASSLRPGGDNEQFF
13,TRBJ2-7,-,-,TRBV27,TGTGCCAGCAGCTTCCTGGGCTTGGACGAGCAGTACTTC,CASSFLGLDEQYF
18,TRBJ2-3,-,-,TRBV3-1,TGTGCCAGCAGCCCGCGGGGTCTTCTGTTTTCTAGCACAGATACGCAGTATTTT,CASSPRGLLFSSTDTQYF
14,TRBJ1-1,-,few,TRBV18,TGTGCCAGCTCACCAGACGGGGCGAACACTGAAGCTTTCTTT,CASSPDGANTEAFF
16,TRBJ1-1,-,-,TRBV7-9,TGTGCCAGCAGCTTTGGTACAGGGCTGAGGAACACTGAAGCTTTCTTT,CASSFGTGLRNTEAFF
13,TRBJ1-6,-,many,TRBV20-1,TGCAGTGCCAAGGGGGAAGGAGATTCACCCCTCCACTTT,CSAKGEGDSPLHF
14,TRBJ2-1,TRBD2,-,TRBV20-1,TGCAGTGCCCCCCGGGCGGGGGGTTTTTTCGAGCAGTTCTTC,CSAPRAGGFFEQFF
12,TRBJ1-1,TRBD1,few,TRBV14,TGTGCCAGCAGTTGGACAGGGGCTGAAGCTTTCTTT,CASSWTGAEAFF
16,TRBJ2-1,-,-,TRBV14,TGTGCCAGCAGCCCAAGACTCCCTGTCTACTACAATGAGCAGTTCTTC,CASSPRLPVYYNEQFF